Each of the 10 T cell receptor beta chains below was sequenced from the same sample in a study of cytomegalovirus exposure and HLA in healthy donors. The protocol was immunoSEQ multiplex PCR, while the TCRdb copy is restricted to in-frame clones and leaves out a portion. This table has fewer than 400,000 clones, roughly 88% appearing once. The sequenced sample was PBMCs. These receptor sequences come from a young man in good health and CMV-seronegative.

This chain links TRBV6-5 with TRBJ2-3, with TRBD2 matching 10 bases. CDR1 is MNHEY and CDR2 is SVGAGI in the germline V gene. The CDR3 extends over 15 amino acids. V was clipped by 6 bases and J by 2 bases; unmatched bases: 5. The CDR3 loop reads CASSLAGAATDTQYF. In DNA form, the CDR3 reads TGTGCCAGCAGCCTAGCGGGGGCGGCCACAGATACGCAGTATTTT.

The chain employs TRBV7-6 and TRBJ1-1; D might be TRBD1 (5 bases). The CDR3 is 15 amino acids. Trimming took 5 bases from V and 4 from J, leaving 17 bases between them. Germline V gives CDR1 SGHVS, CDR2 FNYEAQ. CDR3 DNA: TGTGCCAGCAGCCACCTCCTGGGGCGGAGCACTGAAGCTTTCTTT. Translation gives CASSHLLGRSTEAFF.

This chain uses TRBV6-1 with TRBJ1-2; no definite D call. CDR3 length equals 16 residues. The germline V gene has CDR1 MNHNS and CDR2 SASEGT. Trimming shortened V by 4 bases and J by 3 bases, and 18 bases separated the two germline ends. CDR3 sequence: CASSASSYWEDYGYTF. CDR3 nucleotide sequence: TGTGCCAGCAGTGCCTCGTCCTACTGGGAGGACTATGGCTACACCTTC.

V and J are TRBV5-6 and TRBJ2-1, with a possible D match to TRBD2 (6 bases). V dropped 4 bases and J dropped 3 bases, with 8 bases sitting between them. The CDR3 sequence is 13 residues long. CDR1 SGHDT and CDR2 YYEEEE come from the germline V gene. CDR3 DNA: TGTGCCAGCAGCCCGGGACTCTACAATGAGCAGTTCTTC. It specifies CASSPGLYNEQFF.

This chain uses TRBV4-1 with TRBJ2-3; D is undetermined. This CDR3 has 14 amino acids. V was pared by 1 base and J by 2 bases, with 7 bases between. Germline V gene sequence: CDR1 MGHRA, CDR2 YSYEKL. As DNA, the CDR3 is TGCGCCAGCAGCCAAGGATTGGCCACAGATACGCAGTATTTT. This gives the protein CASSQGLATDTQYF.

V and J are TRBV7-8 and TRBJ1-1; TRBD1 is a possible D gene (5 bases). This CDR3 spans 15 amino acids. From germline, CDR1 is SGHVS and CDR2 FQNEAQ. Between the trimmed V and J ends, which lost 2 bases and 3 bases, there was a span of 13 bases. The CDR3 DNA reads TGTGCCAGCAGCTTAACGGTCAGGGCGGACACTGAAGCTTTCTTT. Its protein product is CASSLTVRADTEAFF.

The chain joins TRBV5-5 to TRBJ2-7, with a tentative D call TRBD1 (6 bases). V was trimmed by 5 bases and J by 1 base, leaving 13 bases between them. Germline CDR1 is SGHKS and CDR2 is YYEKEE (reference sequence). The CDR3 runs to 14 residues. The CDR3 here is CASSSYRASYEQYF. The CDR3 DNA follows: TGTGCCAGCAGTTCCTACAGGGCATCCTACGAGCAGTACTTC.

The V and J genes are TRBV4-1 and TRBJ1-1; weak D call: TRBD1 (5 bases). This CDR3 spans 15 amino acids. Per germline, CDR1 MGHRA and CDR2 YSYEKL. Trimming left V 3 bases short and J 5 bases short, with 16 bases between. CDR3 in DNA: TGCGCCAGCAGCCAGAAAGGGACTATGAGGACTGAAGCTTTCTTT. This codes for CASSQKGTMRTEAFF.

CDR3 coding DNA: TGCGCCAGCAGCTCGCAGGGGGTAGATACGCAGTATTTT. This codes for CASSSQGVDTQYF. The V call is TRBV5-1, the J call TRBJ2-3, with 7 bases that match TRBD1. The CDR3 totals 13 residues. Germline loops: CDR1 SGHRS, CDR2 YFSETQ. Unmatched junction bases numbered 3, after V lost 3 bases and J lost 5 bases.

The V and J genes are TRBV15 and TRBJ1-2, with D perhaps TRBD1 (6 bases). The V and J ends lost 0 bases and 4 bases respectively, with 12 bases between them. The CDR3 extends over 15 amino acids. Germline V CDR1 and CDR2: LNHNV, YYDKDF (reference sequence). DNA for the CDR3: TGTGCCACCAGCAGAGAAGCCACAGGGCCCTATGGCTACACCTTC. It is translated as CATSREATGPYGYTF.